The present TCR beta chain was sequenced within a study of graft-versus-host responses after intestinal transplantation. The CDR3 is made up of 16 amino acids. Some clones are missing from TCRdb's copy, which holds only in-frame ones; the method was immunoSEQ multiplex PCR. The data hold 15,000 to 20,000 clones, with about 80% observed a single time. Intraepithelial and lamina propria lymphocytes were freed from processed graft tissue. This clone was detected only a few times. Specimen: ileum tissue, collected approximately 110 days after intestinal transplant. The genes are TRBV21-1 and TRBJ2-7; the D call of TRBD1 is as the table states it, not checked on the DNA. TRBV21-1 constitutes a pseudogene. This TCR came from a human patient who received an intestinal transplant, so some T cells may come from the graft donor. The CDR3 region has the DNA TGTGCCAGCAGCAAAAAAAGGACAGGGCTCCCCTACGAGCAGTACTTC. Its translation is CASSKKRTGLPYEQYF.